These 20 T cell receptor beta chains were sequenced from one sample in a study of blood T cell repertoires in COVID-19. The protocol was immunoSEQ multiplex PCR, while the TCRdb copy is restricted to in-frame clones and leaves out a portion. The profile covers about 200,000 clones, with around 92% appearing a single time and approximately 8.2% taken by the ten largest. The sample comprised PBMCs or T cells enriched from blood (not recorded which). These TCRs come from a woman aged 18-29 years who had recovered from COVID-19.

On this clone: Other DNA sequences in this specimen translate into the identical CDR3. This chain connects TRBV13 to TRBJ2-3, with TRBD2 identical over 9 bases. Germline V CDR1 and CDR2: PRHDT, FYEKMQ (reference sequence). Trimming removed 0 bases from V and 5 bases from J; junction bases left unmatched: 3. The length of the CDR3 is 15 residues. CDR3 DNA: TGTGCCAGCAGCTTAGGCGCGGGGGGGGGAGATACGCAGTATTTT. Translated, it gives CASSLGAGGGDTQYF. The full variable domain, its missing parts supplied by reference TRBV13 and TRBJ2-3, is AAGVIQSPRHLIKEKRETATLKCYPIPRHDTVYWYQQGPGQDPQFLISFYEKMQSDKGSIPDRFSAQQFSDYHSELNMSSLELGDSALYFCASSLGAGGGDTQYFGPGTRLTVL.

This clone was counted once. CDR3 loop: CASSPTGTSGYTF. The CDR3 region has the DNA TGTGCCAGCAGCCCTACAGGAACGTCTGGCTACACCTTC. The chain uses TRBV3-1 (or the pseudogene TRBV3-2) and TRBJ1-2, with D maybe TRBD1 (5 bases). Trimming removed 4 bases at V and 7 bases at J, with 13 bases between. Germline V lookup: CDR1 LGHDT, CDR2 YNNKEL (reference sequence). The CDR3 runs to 13 residues.

The chain joins TRBV5-5 to TRBJ2-3; TRBD2 matches 8 bases. The CDR3 loop spans 15 amino acids. V shed 5 bases, J shed 2 bases, and the junction held 7 bases outside the gene matches. Germline CDR1 reads SGHKS; CDR2 reads YYEKEE (reference sequence). The CDR3: CASSPSGGYTDTQYF. The CDR3 nucleotides are TGTGCCAGCAGTCCAAGCGGGGGTTACACAGATACGCAGTATTTT.

This clone was counted a single time. The J gene is TRBJ1-5, the V gene TRBV19; perhaps TRBD1 as D (5 bases). The ends were cut back, 3 bases at V and 4 bases at J, with 25 bases in the middle. Germline V lookup: CDR1 LNHDA, CDR2 SQIVND (reference sequence). The CDR3 runs 19 residues. The CDR3 region has the DNA TGTGCCAGTAGTATGGCGCTGGGGAGGGACCTAGGTCGAAATCAGCCCCAGCATTTT. As protein: CASSMALGRDLGRNQPQHF.

The rearrangement uses TRBV27 and TRBJ1-4; 10 bases agree with TRBD1. The germline gives CDR1 MNHEY, CDR2 SMNVEV (reference sequence). Losses at the gene ends were 4 bases for V and 11 bases for J; bases not matched to a gene: 13. This CDR3 comprises 16 residues. CDR3 sequence reads: CASSYEGQGLKAKLFF. CDR3 sequence (DNA): TGTGCCAGCAGTTACGAGGGACAGGGGTTGAAGGCGAAACTGTTTTTT.

The V and J genes are TRBV7-3 and TRBJ2-1; D is unresolved. The CDR3 has 13 amino acids. CDR1 SGHTA and CDR2 FQGTGA come from the germline V gene. Trimming shortened V by 6 bases and J by 5 bases, and 11 bases separated the two germline ends. CDR3 protein: CASSSTRDNEQFF. The CDR3 DNA follows: TGTGCCAGCAGTTCTACCCGCGACAATGAGCAGTTCTTC. The full variable domain, with the rest looked up from reference TRBV7-3 and TRBJ2-1, is GAGVSQTPSNKVTEKGKYVELRCDPISGHTALYWYRQSLGQGPEFLIYFQGTGAADDSGLPNDRFFAVRPEGSVSTLKIQRTERGDSAVYLCASSSTRDNEQFFGPGTRLTVL.

This clone was observed a single time. V gene TRBV2 combines with J gene TRBJ2-2, with TRBD2 matching over 13 bases. This CDR3 has 16 amino acids. J was trimmed by 5 bases and V by 5 bases; bases with no gene match: 5. The germline V gene has CDR1 SNHLY and CDR2 FYNNEI. The chain's CDR3 is CASSPLAGGPTGELFF. The CDR3 DNA reads as TGTGCCAGCAGTCCACTAGCGGGGGGGCCAACCGGGGAGCTGTTTTTT.

The V gene is TRBV10-3, the J gene TRBJ2-5, with D possibly matching TRBD1 (6 bases). Deletions cut 0 bases from V and 2 bases from J, with 7 bases between. This CDR3 has 14 amino acids. The germline V gene has CDR1 ENHRY and CDR2 SYGVKD. The CDR3 loop is CAISESGQQETQYF. CDR3 nucleotide sequence: TGTGCCATCAGTGAGTCAGGACAGCAAGAGACCCAGTACTTC.

This chain links TRBV19 with TRBJ1-6; 7 bases map to TRBD1. Germline V CDR1 and CDR2: LNHDA, SQIVND (reference sequence). This CDR3 region has 13 residues. V was pared by 6 bases and J by 10 bases, with 6 bases of the junction left unmatched. The CDR3 DNA reads TGTGCCAGTAGGAGACAGGGCCTCTCACCCCTCCACTTT. This encodes CASRRQGLSPLHF.

The chain is built from TRBV10-3 and TRBJ1-2; 9 positions match TRBD1. V lost 4 bases to trimming and J lost 6 bases; unmatched junction nucleotides: 0. The germline gives CDR1 ENHRY, CDR2 SYGVKD. The CDR3 has 12 residues. The CDR3 spells CAISGTGDGYTF. The CDR3 DNA follows: TGTGCCATCAGTGGGACAGGGGATGGCTACACCTTC.

The rearrangement links TRBV4-1 to TRBJ2-3; 14 nucleotides agree with TRBD2. Trimming removed 1 base from V and 3 bases from J; junction bases left unmatched: 3. The CDR3 spans 17 residues. From germline, CDR1 is MGHRA and CDR2 YSYEKL. The DNA of the CDR3 is TGCGCCAGCAGCCAAGGACTAGCGGGGGGGCCAACAGATACGCAGTATTTT. Residues: CASSQGLAGGPTDTQYF.

The V call is TRBV4-1, the J call TRBJ1-2; D is possibly TRBD1 (6 bases). This CDR3 contains 16 residues. Trimming shortened V by 4 bases and J by 2 bases, and 17 bases separated the two germline ends. Germline loops: CDR1 MGHRA, CDR2 YSYEKL. This chain's CDR3 is CASSLSGGRLNYGYTF. Here the CDR3 DNA reads TGCGCCAGCAGCCTGTCCGGGGGGCGACTAAACTATGGCTACACCTTC.

The rearrangement uses TRBV5-1 and TRBJ1-6; 7 nucleotides align to TRBD1. Germline trimming cut 1 base from V and 1 base from J; bases unmatched to any gene: 17. Germline V gene sequence: CDR1 SGHRS, CDR2 YFSETQ. This CDR3 is 21 amino acids long. The CDR3 here is CASSLRSQHQTGLSYNSPLHF. For the CDR3, the DNA is TGCGCCAGCAGCTTGAGATCACAACACCAGACAGGGTTATCCTATAATTCACCCCTCCACTTT.

V is TRBV19 and J is TRBJ2-1; D not certain. There are 14 residues in the CDR3. Germline V gene data show CDR1 as LNHDA and CDR2 as SQIVND (reference sequence). V was clipped by 4 bases and J by 7 bases, with 14 bases between them. The CDR3 coding sequence is TGTGCCAGTAGTAGTCCAGGTCTTAGGAATGAGCAGTTCTTC. It codes for CASSSPGLRNEQFF.

The chain employs TRBV4-1 and TRBJ1-2; D is perhaps TRBD1 (5 bases). The V and J ends lost 3 bases and 1 base respectively, with 18 bases between them. The CDR3 spans 17 residues. Germline CDR1 is MGHRA and CDR2 is YSYEKL. The CDR3 DNA sequence: TGCGCCAGCAGCCAGGTGATGCAGGGCTTAGTTAACTATGGCTACACCTTC. Translation: CASSQVMQGLVNYGYTF.

V is TRBV13 and J is TRBJ2-7; 8 positions agree with TRBD1. The V and J ends lost 2 bases and 1 base, in that order; junction bases with no gene match: 4. The CDR3 length is 15 residues. From germline, CDR1 is PRHDT and CDR2 FYEKMQ (reference sequence). In DNA, the CDR3 is TGTGCCAGCAGCTTACACAGGGGGGCTTCCTACGAGCAGTACTTC. It codes for CASSLHRGASYEQYF. Full variable domain (remainder filled in from reference TRBV13 and TRBJ2-7): AAGVIQSPRHLIKEKRETATLKCYPIPRHDTVYWYQQGPGQDPQFLISFYEKMQSDKGSIPDRFSAQQFSDYHSELNMSSLELGDSALYFCASSLHRGASYEQYFGPGTRLTVT.

The chain combines TRBV10-3 with TRBJ2-3; 8 bases are shared with TRBD2. The J segment lost 5 bases and the V segment lost 10 bases, leaving 11 bases of the junction unmatched. Germline values: CDR1 ENHRY, CDR2 SYGVKD. The CDR3 runs to 14 residues. In DNA form, the CDR3 reads TGTGCCACCATTAGCGGGGTTAGGGAAGATACGCAGTATTTT. Residues: CATISGVREDTQYF.

The chain recombines TRBV3-1 (or the pseudogene TRBV3-2) with TRBJ1-2, with 10 bases matching TRBD1. Per germline, CDR1 LGHDT and CDR2 YNNKEL (reference sequence). The CDR3 consists of 13 residues. J was trimmed by 6 bases and V by 5 bases; bases with no gene match: 3. The CDR3 spells CASSDGTGDGYTF. CDR3 DNA: TGTGCCAGCAGCGACGGGACAGGGGATGGCTACACCTTC.

The chain recombines TRBV7-6 with TRBJ2-2; 8 bases are a match to TRBD2. Germline CDR1 and CDR2: SGHVS and FNYEAQ. Trimming cost V 1 base and J 2 bases; bases outside gene matches: 3. The CDR3 spans 16 residues. CDR3 protein: CASSLDGGVNTGELFF. The CDR3 region has the DNA TGTGCCAGCAGCTTAGACGGGGGGGTAAACACCGGGGAGCTGTTTTTT.

Note on this clone: The sample holds other DNA sequences that translate to the same CDR3. The V call is TRBV18, the J call TRBJ2-3, with TRBD1 identical over 9 bases. V lost 0 bases, J lost 3 bases, and 4 bases stayed unmatched. The germline V gene encodes CDR1 KGHSH and CDR2 LQKENI. The CDR3 extends over 16 amino acids. The CDR3 here is CASSPPGTGRTDTQYF. The CDR3 nucleotides are TGTGCCAGCTCACCACCCGGGACAGGGAGGACAGATACGCAGTATTTT.